One and the same sample provided the 9 T cell receptor beta chains below, sequenced in a study of CD8+ T cells in alopecia areata (dated by TCRdb to the late 2010s). What the time point label conveys for this sample: baseline before oral tofacitinib. Library preparation used the immunoSEQ multiplex PCR assay. RNA was extracted from all samples and reverse transcribed into cDNA as template for TCR sequencing. Held by TCRdb, this immuneACCESS table contains in-frame sequences only and omits some clones. Under half of the omission traces to an unresolved V gene where checked; the cause of the rest is unknown. Here the sample has some 130,000 clones; approximately 49% occur a single time. The ten top clones hold around 20% of the sample. The sequencing here drew on CD8+ T cells sorted from blood, taken at week 0. The receptor source for this set is a human donor with alopecia areata.

This chain uses TRBV27 with TRBJ1-5; TRBD1 agrees at 8 bases. The CDR3 is 15 amino acids. Germline CDR1 and CDR2: MNHEY and SMNVEV (reference sequence). With 2 bases clipped from V and 3 bases from J, the junction kept 3 bases outside the gene matches. This chain's CDR3 is CASSLGQGYNQPQHF. The CDR3 DNA follows: TGTGCCAGCAGTTTAGGACAGGGTTACAATCAGCCCCAGCATTTT.

The CDR3 DNA reads as TGTGCCAGCAGTTTAGGAGCGGCCTCTTTGTACGAGCAGTACTTC. It codes for CASSLGAASLYEQYF. This chain links TRBV27 with TRBJ2-7; a possible D gene is TRBD2 (5 bases). Trimming stripped 2 bases from V and 4 bases from J, with 15 bases between. This CDR3 contains 15 residues. The germline V gene encodes CDR1 MNHEY and CDR2 SMNVEV (reference sequence).

A few counts support this clone. This chain joins TRBV7-9 and TRBJ2-5, with 9 bases matching TRBD1. This CDR3 comprises 15 residues. CDR1 and CDR2 from the germline V gene are SEHNR and FQNEAQ (reference sequence). The ends lost 2 bases at V and 4 bases at J; junction bases unmatched: 5. CDR3: CASSLKGQGGETQYF. CDR3 DNA: TGTGCCAGCAGCTTAAAGGGACAGGGAGGAGAGACCCAGTACTTC.

The chain recombines TRBV4-1 with TRBJ1-5; D is uncertain. Deletions cut 4 bases from V and 3 bases from J, with 10 bases between. The CDR3 sequence is 14 residues long. The germline gives CDR1 MGHRA, CDR2 YSYEKL. The CDR3 protein is CASSPRTLNQPQHF. Written as DNA, the CDR3 is TGCGCCAGCAGCCCACGTACACTCAATCAGCCCCAGCATTTT.

The chain carries TRBV5-6 and TRBJ2-5; D remains ambiguous. The CDR3 is made up of 13 amino acids. Germline V gene data show CDR1 as SGHDT and CDR2 as YYEEEE. Trimming removed 0 bases at V and 3 bases at J, with 6 bases between. For the CDR3, the DNA is TGTGCCAGCAGCTTGGATGCAGAAGAGACCCAGTACTTC. As protein: CASSLDAEETQYF.

This chain connects TRBV30 to TRBJ1-2; D gene ambiguous. V was pared by 2 bases and J by 3 bases, with 13 bases between. Germline values: CDR1 GTSNPN, CDR2 SVGIG (reference sequence). The CDR3 has 14 amino acids. The CDR3 sequence is CAWSTGRVYYGYTF. In DNA form, the CDR3 reads TGTGCCTGGAGTACCGGACGTGTTTACTATGGCTACACCTTC.

The chain joins TRBV10-3 to TRBJ2-3; 7 bases are shared with TRBD2. The junction had 9 bases not matched to a gene; V was cut back by 0 bases and J by 6 bases. Germline V gives CDR1 ENHRY, CDR2 SYGVKD. This CDR3 has 16 amino acids. This chain's CDR3 is CAISESGSGDPDTQYF. Written as DNA, the CDR3 is TGTGCCATCAGTGAGTCGGGCAGCGGGGACCCGGATACGCAGTATTTT.

The chain joins TRBV15 to TRBJ2-5, with 8 bases identical to TRBD1. Germline values: CDR1 LNHNV, CDR2 YYDKDF (reference sequence). V lost 7 bases to trimming and J lost 2 bases; unmatched junction nucleotides: 9. This CDR3 is 15 amino acids long. Here the CDR3 DNA reads TGTGCCACCACCCGGACAGGGTCCCAACAAGAGACCCAGTACTTC. Encoded protein: CATTRTGSQQETQYF.

The sample holds one count of this clone. The chain combines TRBV27 with TRBJ2-3, with D uncertain. The germline gives CDR1 MNHEY, CDR2 SMNVEV (reference sequence). The germline V and J ends were trimmed by 2 bases and 4 bases, with 10 bases remaining between them. The CDR3 is 14 residues long. The CDR3 DNA reads as TGTGCCAGCAGTTTAATAGGGTCCTCAGATACGCAGTATTTT. Encoded protein: CASSLIGSSDTQYF.